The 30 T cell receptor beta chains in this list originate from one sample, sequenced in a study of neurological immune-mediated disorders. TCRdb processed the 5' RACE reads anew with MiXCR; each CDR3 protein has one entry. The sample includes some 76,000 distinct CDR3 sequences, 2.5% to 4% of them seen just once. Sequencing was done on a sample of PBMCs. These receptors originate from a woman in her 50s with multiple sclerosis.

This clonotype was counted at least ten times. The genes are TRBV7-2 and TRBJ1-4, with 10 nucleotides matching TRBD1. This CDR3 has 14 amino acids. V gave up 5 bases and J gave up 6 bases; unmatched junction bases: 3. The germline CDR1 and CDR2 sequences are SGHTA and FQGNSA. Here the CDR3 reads CASSRDRGDEKLFF. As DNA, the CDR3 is TGTGCCAGCAGCCGGGACAGGGGCGATGAAAAACTGTTTTTT.

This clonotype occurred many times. As DNA, the CDR3 is TGTGCCAGCTCCCGAGCAGAAAGCGGGAGGGGAGGTGAGCAGTTCTTC. Translated, it gives CASSRAESGRGGEQFF. The chain employs TRBV18 and TRBJ2-1; 10 bases fit TRBD2. CDR3 length: 16 residues. The trim removed 6 bases at V and 9 bases at J, leaving 14 bases unmatched. CDR1 is KGHSH, CDR2 LQKENI, per germline.

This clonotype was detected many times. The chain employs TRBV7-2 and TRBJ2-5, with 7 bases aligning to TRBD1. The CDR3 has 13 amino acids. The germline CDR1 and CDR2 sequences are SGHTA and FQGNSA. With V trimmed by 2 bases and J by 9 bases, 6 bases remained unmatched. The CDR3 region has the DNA TGTGCCAGCAGCTTAAGAGGGGGCGAGGCCCAGTACTTC. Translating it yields CASSLRGGEAQYF.

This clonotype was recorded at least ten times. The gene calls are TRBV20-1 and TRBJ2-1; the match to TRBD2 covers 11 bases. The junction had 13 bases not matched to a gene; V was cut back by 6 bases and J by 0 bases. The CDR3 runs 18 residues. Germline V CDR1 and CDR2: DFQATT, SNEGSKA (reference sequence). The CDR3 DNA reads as TGCAGTGCCCTCACCCACATAGCGGGGGGGAGCTCCTACAATGAGCAGTTCTTC. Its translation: CSALTHIAGGSSYNEQFF.

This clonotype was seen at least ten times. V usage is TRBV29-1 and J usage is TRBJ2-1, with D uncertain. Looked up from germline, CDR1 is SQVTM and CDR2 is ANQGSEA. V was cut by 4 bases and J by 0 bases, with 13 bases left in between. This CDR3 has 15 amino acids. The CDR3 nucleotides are TGCAGCGTTGTCGTCCTTAAAGCCTCCTACAATGAGCAGTTCTTC. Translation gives CSVVVLKASYNEQFF.

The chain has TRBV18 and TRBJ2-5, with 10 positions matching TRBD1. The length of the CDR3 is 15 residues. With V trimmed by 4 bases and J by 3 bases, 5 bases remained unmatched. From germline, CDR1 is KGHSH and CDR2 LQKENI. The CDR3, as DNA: TGTGCCAGCTCACACGGGACAGGGGAAGAAGAGACCCAGTACTTC. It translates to CASSHGTGEEETQYF.

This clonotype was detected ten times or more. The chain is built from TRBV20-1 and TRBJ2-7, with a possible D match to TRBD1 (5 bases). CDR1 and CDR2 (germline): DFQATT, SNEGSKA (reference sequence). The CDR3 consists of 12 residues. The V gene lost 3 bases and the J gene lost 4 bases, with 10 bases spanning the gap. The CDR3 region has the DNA TGCAGTGCTAGTCCGCAGGGTTACGAGCAGTACTTC. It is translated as CSASPQGYEQYF.

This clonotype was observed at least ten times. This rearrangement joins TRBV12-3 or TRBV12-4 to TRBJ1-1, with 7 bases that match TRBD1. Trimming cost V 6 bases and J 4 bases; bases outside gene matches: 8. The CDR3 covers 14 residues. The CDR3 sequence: CASSVTGSVTEAFF. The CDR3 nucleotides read TGTGCCAGCAGCGTGACAGGGTCGGTCACTGAAGCTTTCTTT.

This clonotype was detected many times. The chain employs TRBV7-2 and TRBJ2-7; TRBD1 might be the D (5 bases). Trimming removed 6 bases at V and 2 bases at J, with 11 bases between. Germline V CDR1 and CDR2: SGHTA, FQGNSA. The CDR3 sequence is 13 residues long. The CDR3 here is CASSSAGTYEQYV. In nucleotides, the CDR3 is TGTGCCAGCAGTTCAGCAGGGACCTACGAGCAGTACGTC.

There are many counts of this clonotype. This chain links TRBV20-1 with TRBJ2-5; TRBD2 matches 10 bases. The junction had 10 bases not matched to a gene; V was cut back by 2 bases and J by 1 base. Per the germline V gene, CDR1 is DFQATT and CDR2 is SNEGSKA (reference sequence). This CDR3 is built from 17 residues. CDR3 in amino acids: CSARIKSGRALQETQYF. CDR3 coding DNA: TGCAGTGCTAGAATAAAAAGCGGGAGGGCCCTCCAAGAGACCCAGTACTTC.

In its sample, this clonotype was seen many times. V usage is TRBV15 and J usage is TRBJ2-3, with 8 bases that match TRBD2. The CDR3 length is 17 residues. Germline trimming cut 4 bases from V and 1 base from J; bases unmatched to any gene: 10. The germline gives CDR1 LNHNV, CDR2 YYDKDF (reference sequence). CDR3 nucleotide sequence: TGTGCCACCAGCATCAGCCCTCCGACTAGCGGCACAGATACGCAGTATTTT. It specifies CATSISPPTSGTDTQYF. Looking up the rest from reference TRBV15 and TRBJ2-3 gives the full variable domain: DAMVIQNPRYQVTQFGKPVTLSCSQTLNHNVMYWYQQKSSQAPKLLFHYYDKDFNNEADTPDNFQSRRPNTSFCFLDIRSPGLGDTAMYLCATSISPPTSGTDTQYFGPGTRLTVL.

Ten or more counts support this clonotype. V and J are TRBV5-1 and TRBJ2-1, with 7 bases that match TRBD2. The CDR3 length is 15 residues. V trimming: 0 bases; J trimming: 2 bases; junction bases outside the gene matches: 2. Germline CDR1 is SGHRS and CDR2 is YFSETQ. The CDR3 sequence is CASSLDGGAYNEQFF. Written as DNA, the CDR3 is TGCGCCAGCAGCTTGGATGGGGGGGCCTACAATGAGCAGTTCTTC.

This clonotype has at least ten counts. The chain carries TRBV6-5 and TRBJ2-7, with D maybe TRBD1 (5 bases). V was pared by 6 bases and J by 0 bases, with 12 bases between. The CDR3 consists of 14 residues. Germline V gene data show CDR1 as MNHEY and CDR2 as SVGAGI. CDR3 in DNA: TGTGCCAGCAGGAGACAGATGAGCTCCTACGAGCAGTACGTC. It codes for CASRRQMSSYEQYV.

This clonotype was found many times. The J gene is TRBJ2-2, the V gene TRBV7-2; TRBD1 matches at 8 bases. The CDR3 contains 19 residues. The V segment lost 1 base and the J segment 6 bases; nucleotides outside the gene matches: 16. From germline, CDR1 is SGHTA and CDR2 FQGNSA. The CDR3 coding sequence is TGTGCCAGCAGCTTAGGAAGAAGCGGCCCAGGGGGCGGGGCCGGGGAGCTGTTTTTT. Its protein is CASSLGRSGPGGGAGELFF.

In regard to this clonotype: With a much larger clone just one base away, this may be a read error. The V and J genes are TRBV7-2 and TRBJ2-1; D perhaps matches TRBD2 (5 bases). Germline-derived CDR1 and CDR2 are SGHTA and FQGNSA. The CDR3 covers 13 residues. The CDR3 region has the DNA TGTGCCAACAGCTTACAACCGGGAACTGAGCAGTTCTTC. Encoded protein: CANSLQPGTEQFF.

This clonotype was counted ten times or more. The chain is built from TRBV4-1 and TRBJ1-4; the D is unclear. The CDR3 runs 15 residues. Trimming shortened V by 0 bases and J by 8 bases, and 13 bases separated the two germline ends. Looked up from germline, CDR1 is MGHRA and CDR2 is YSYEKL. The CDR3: CASSQERGRLEKLFF. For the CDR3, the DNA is TGCGCCAGCAGCCAAGAAAGAGGGCGCTTGGAAAAACTGTTTTTT.

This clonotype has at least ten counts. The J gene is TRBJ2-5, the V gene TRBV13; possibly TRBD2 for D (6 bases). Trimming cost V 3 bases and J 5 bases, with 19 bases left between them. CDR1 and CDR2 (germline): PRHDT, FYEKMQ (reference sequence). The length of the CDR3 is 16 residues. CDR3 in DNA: TGTGCCAGCAGCTTCCGGGGACGGAGGGTAGGGGAGACCCAGTACTTC. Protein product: CASSFRGRRVGETQYF.

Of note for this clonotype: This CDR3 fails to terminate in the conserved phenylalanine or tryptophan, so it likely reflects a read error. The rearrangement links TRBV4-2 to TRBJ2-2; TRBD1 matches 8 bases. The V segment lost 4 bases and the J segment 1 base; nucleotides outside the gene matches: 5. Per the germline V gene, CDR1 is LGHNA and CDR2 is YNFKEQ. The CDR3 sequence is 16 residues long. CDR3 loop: CASSLGDRGNTGELFN. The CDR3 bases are TGTGCCAGCAGCCTCGGAGACAGGGGGAACACCGGGGAGCTGTTTAAT.

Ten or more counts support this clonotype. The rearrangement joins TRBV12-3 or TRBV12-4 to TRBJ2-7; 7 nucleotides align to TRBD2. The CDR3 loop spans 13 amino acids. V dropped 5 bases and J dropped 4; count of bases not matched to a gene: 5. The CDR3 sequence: CASSQGLPYEQYF. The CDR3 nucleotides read TGTGCCAGCAGTCAGGGACTACCTTACGAGCAGTACTTC.

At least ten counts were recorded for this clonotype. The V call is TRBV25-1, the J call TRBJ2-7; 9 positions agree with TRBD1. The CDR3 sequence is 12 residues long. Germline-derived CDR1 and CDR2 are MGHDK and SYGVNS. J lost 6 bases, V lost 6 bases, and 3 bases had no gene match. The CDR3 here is CASRDRGPEQYF. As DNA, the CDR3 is TGTGCCAGCAGGGACAGGGGTCCCGAGCAGTACTTC.

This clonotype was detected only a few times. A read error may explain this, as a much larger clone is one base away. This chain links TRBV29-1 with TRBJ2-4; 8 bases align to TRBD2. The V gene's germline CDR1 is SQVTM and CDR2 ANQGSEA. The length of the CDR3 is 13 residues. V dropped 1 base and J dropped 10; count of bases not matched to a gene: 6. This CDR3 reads CSVEGGGGKIQYF. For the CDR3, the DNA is TGCAGCGTTGAAGGGGGCGGGGGGAAAATTCAGTACTTC.

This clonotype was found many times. The chain's CDR3 is CASSTTGAGGYTF. CDR3 bases: TGTGCCAGCAGTACCACAGGGGCGGGGGGCTACACCTTC. The chain recombines TRBV27 with TRBJ1-2, with 7 bases fitting TRBD1. V gave up 5 bases and J gave up 8 bases; unmatched junction bases: 8. The CDR3 loop spans 13 amino acids. CDR1 and CDR2 (germline): MNHEY, SMNVEV (reference sequence).

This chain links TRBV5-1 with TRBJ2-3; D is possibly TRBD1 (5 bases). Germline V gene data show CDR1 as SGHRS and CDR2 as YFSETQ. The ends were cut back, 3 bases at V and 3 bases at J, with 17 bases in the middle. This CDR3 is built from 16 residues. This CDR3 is CASSSHQGSLTDTQYF. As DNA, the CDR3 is TGCGCCAGCAGCTCCCATCAGGGATCCCTTACAGATACGCAGTATTTT.

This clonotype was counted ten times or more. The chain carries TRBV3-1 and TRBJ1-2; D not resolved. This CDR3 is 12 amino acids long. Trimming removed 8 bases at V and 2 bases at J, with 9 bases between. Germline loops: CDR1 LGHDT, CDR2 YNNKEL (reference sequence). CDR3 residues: CASGERNYGYTF. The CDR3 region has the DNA TGTGCCAGCGGGGAAAGGAACTATGGCTACACCTTC.

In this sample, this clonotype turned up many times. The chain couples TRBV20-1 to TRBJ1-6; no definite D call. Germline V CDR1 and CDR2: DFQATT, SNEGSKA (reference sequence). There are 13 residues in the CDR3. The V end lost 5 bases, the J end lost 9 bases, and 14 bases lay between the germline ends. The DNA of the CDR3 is TGCAGTGCTTTCCCTCCGGGGAGTTCACCCCTCCACTTT. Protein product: CSAFPPGSSPLHF.

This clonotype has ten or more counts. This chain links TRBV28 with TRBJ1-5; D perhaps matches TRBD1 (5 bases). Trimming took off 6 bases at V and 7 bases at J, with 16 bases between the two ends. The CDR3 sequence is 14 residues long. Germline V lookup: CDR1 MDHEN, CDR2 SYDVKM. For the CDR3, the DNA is TGTGCCAGCAGGGGGGACGGATCAGGACAGCCCCAGCATTTT. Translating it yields CASRGDGSGQPQHF.

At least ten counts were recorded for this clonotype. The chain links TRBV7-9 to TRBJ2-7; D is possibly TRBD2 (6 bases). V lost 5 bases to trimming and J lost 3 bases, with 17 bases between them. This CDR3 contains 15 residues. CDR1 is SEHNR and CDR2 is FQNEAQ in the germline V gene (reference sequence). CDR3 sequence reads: CASSPPGREIYEQYF. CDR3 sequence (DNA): TGTGCCAGCAGCCCACCCGGGCGGGAAATCTACGAGCAGTACTTC.

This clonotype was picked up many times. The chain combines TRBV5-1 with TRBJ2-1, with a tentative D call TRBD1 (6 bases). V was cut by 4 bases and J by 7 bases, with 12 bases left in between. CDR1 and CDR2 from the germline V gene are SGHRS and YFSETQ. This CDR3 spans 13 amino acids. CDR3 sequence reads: CASSLNRENEQFF. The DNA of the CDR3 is TGCGCCAGCAGCCTCAACAGGGAGAATGAGCAGTTCTTC.

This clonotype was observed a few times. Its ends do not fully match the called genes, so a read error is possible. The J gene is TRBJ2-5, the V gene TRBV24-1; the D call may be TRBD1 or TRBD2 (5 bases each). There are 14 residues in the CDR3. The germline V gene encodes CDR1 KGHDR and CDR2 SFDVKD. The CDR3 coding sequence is TGTGCCACCAGTGACCCGGGACGACAAGCGACCCAGTACTTC. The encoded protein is CATSDPGRQATQYF.

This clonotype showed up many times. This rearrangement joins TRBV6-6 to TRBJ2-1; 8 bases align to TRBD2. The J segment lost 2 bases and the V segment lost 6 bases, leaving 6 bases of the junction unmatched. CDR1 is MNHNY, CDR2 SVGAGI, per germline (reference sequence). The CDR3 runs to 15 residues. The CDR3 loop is CASSRQREPYNEQFF. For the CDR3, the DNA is TGTGCCAGCAGCCGCCAGCGGGAGCCCTACAATGAGCAGTTCTTC.